These 2 T cell receptor beta chains were sequenced from one sample in a study of blood T cells in healthy people across ages. A J-beta primer mix and a sample-barcoded 5' primer were used in a second PCR of roughly 7 to 12 cycles. Via MiXCR, TCRdb re-called the 5' RACE reads, giving one row per CDR3 protein. Among hundreds of thousands of distinct CDR3 sequences listed, about 62% were seen once. The source material was blood. These TCRs come from a man aged 25-45 years in good health.

The gene calls are TRBV15 and TRBJ2-1; D possibly corresponds to TRBD1 (5 bases). With 3 bases removed from V and 8 bases from J, the gap between germline ends came to 14 bases. The CDR3 is 14 amino acids. Per the germline V gene, CDR1 is LNHNV and CDR2 is YYDKDF (reference sequence). The CDR3: CATSSSNSGYEQFF. CDR3 DNA sequence: TGTGCCACCAGCAGCTCTAATTCAGGGTATGAGCAGTTCTTC.

The chain is built from TRBV29-1 and TRBJ1-2, with D perhaps matching TRBD1 (6 bases). The CDR3 extends over 12 amino acids. Trimming cost V 5 bases and J 8 bases, with 15 bases left between them. From germline, CDR1 is SQVTM and CDR2 ANQGSEA. The CDR3 nucleotides read TGCAGCGTTTCCCAAGGGGGGGCCGGCTACACCTTC. Translated, it gives CSVSQGGAGYTF.